The 30 T cell receptor beta chains below were found in one sample sequenced in a study of blood T cell repertoires in COVID-19 (dated by TCRdb to about 2020). The library was prepared using the immunoSEQ multiplex PCR assay. Entries here come from immuneACCESS through TCRdb and include only in-frame sequences with V and J called. Some clones fail to appear in such tables; in the studies checked, an unresolved V gene covers under half of the shortfall, and the cause of the remainder is unknown. A total of roughly 260,000 clones appear in this sample, roughly 86% of them only once. The biggest ten clones account for over 9% of the sample. Sequencing input: peripheral blood. The receptors were gathered from a woman in her twenties or thirties with COVID-19, enrolled during active disease.

The V gene is TRBV6-5, the J gene TRBJ2-7, with 8 bases matching TRBD2. This CDR3 has 13 amino acids. Trimming removed 11 bases from V and 4 bases from J; junction bases left unmatched: 10. Looked up from germline, CDR1 is MNHEY and CDR2 is SVGAGI. Written as DNA, the CDR3 is TGTGCCTCAGGGGTAGCGGGAAAATACGAGCAGTACTTC. Translation gives CASGVAGKYEQYF.

The chain recombines TRBV9 with TRBJ2-1; 9 nucleotides align to TRBD2. Per germline, CDR1 SGDLS and CDR2 YYNGEE. This CDR3 has 17 amino acids. V was clipped by 10 bases and J by 7 bases; unmatched bases: 21. This chain's CDR3 is CARGVAAGGPHRNEQFF. The CDR3 coding sequence is TGTGCCCGAGGTGTCGCGGCGGGAGGGCCTCATCGGAATGAGCAGTTCTTC. The full variable domain, with the rest looked up from reference TRBV9 and TRBJ2-1, is DSGVTQTPKHLITATGQRVTLRCSPRSGDLSVYWYQQSLDQGLQFLIQYYNGEERAKGNILERFSAQQFPDLHSELNLSSLELGDSALYFCARGVAAGGPHRNEQFFGPGTRLTVL.

The rearrangement links TRBV15 to TRBJ2-7; D possibly corresponds to TRBD1 (5 bases). V was clipped by 2 bases and J by 5 bases, with 19 bases between them. Germline lookup yields CDR1 LNHNV and CDR2 YYDKDF (reference sequence). This CDR3 has 16 residues. The CDR3 bases are TGTGCCACCAGCAGACCTCGGACACCCGGCCGGGACGAGCAGTACTTC. Protein product: CATSRPRTPGRDEQYF. The full variable domain, completed using reference TRBV15 and TRBJ2-7, is DAMVIQNPRYQVTQFGKPVTLSCSQTLNHNVMYWYQQKSSQAPKLLFHYYDKDFNNEADTPDNFQSRRPNTSFCFLDIRSPGLGDTAMYLCATSRPRTPGRDEQYFGPGTRLTVT.

V and J are TRBV9 and TRBJ1-2; D remains unclear. The V gene lost 2 bases and the J gene lost 3 bases, with 11 bases spanning the gap. The CDR3 has 14 residues. Per the germline V gene, CDR1 is SGDLS and CDR2 is YYNGEE. The CDR3 nucleotides read TGTGCCAGCAGCGTTAACCCCCGGGACTATGGCTACACCTTC. Its translation is CASSVNPRDYGYTF.

The rearrangement uses TRBV13 and TRBJ2-7, with D possibly being TRBD2 (6 bases). Germline CDR1 reads PRHDT; CDR2 reads FYEKMQ (reference sequence). The CDR3 length is 14 residues. Trimming took off 5 bases at V and 3 bases at J, with 14 bases between the two ends. The CDR3: CASSPRDEDYEQYF. The DNA of the CDR3 is TGTGCCAGCAGCCCGCGGGACGAAGACTACGAGCAGTACTTC.

The chain recombines TRBV3-1 (or the pseudogene TRBV3-2) with TRBJ2-1; the match to TRBD2 covers 8 bases. Germline V CDR1 and CDR2: LGHDT, YNNKEL (reference sequence). J lost 0 bases, V lost 4 bases, and 11 bases had no gene match. The CDR3 is 18 residues long. Here the CDR3 DNA reads TGTGCCAGCAGCCTCCCCGGGGGCGCGGGAGGCTCCTACAATGAGCAGTTCTTC. This codes for CASSLPGGAGGSYNEQFF.

This clone came up a few times. The CDR3 here is CASSGTGGGQPQHF. The CDR3 nucleotides are TGTGCCAGTAGTGGGACAGGGGGCGGTCAGCCCCAGCATTTT. J is TRBJ1-5 and V is TRBV19; 12 nucleotides match TRBD1. The V segment lost 5 bases and the J segment 6 bases; nucleotides outside the gene matches: 2. Germline assignment: CDR1 LNHDA and CDR2 SQIVND (reference sequence). CDR3 length: 14 residues. The variable domain in full, completed from reference TRBV19 and TRBJ1-5, reads DGGITQSPKYLFRKEGQNVTLSCEQNLNHDAMYWYRQDPGQGLRLIYYSQIVNDFQKGDIAEGYSVSREKKESFPLTVTSAQKNPTAFYLCASSGTGGGQPQHFGDGTRLSIL.

The chain is built from TRBV18 and TRBJ1-1; TRBD1 matches at 7 bases. Trimming at V came to 1 base and at J to 0 bases, leaving 5 bases not matched to a gene. The germline CDR1 and CDR2 sequences are KGHSH and LQKENI. The CDR3 spans 16 residues. This chain's CDR3 is CASSPRDSIMNTEAFF. CDR3 nucleotide sequence: TGTGCCAGCTCACCACGGGACAGCATCATGAACACTGAAGCTTTCTTT.

The rearrangement joins TRBV30 to TRBJ1-5, with 7 positions matching TRBD1. After removal of 3 bases from V and 2 bases from J, the junction contained 4 bases not matched to a gene. The germline gives CDR1 GTSNPN, CDR2 SVGIG (reference sequence). The CDR3 spans 14 residues. In DNA, the CDR3 is TGTGCCTGGAGGACAGGGACAGGCAATCAGCCCCAGCATTTT. Protein product: CAWRTGTGNQPQHF.

This chain uses TRBV5-1 with TRBJ1-1, with D possibly matching TRBD1 (6 bases). The CDR3 totals 16 residues. Trimming removed 2 bases at V and 5 bases at J, with 19 bases between. Germline assignment: CDR1 SGHRS and CDR2 YFSETQ. CDR3 coding DNA: TGCGCCAGCAGCTTAAATCTCAGGGGAGAAAGAACTGAAGCTTTCTTT. Amino acids: CASSLNLRGERTEAFF. The full variable domain, with the rest looked up from reference TRBV5-1 and TRBJ1-1, is KAGVTQTPRYLIKTRGQQVTLSCSPISGHRSVSWYQQTPGQGLQFLFEYFSETQRNKGNFPGRFSGRQFSNSRSEMNVSTLELGDSALYLCASSLNLRGERTEAFFGQGTRLTVV.

The chain joins TRBV5-1 to TRBJ2-7, with 8 bases fitting TRBD1. The CDR3 contains 16 residues. Trimming cost V 2 bases and J 7 bases; bases outside gene matches: 14. Germline CDR1 reads SGHRS; CDR2 reads YFSETQ. The CDR3 nucleotides read TGCGCCAGCAGCTTTACCTCCGGGCAGGGGGCGCGGGAGCAGTACTTC. Translation gives CASSFTSGQGAREQYF. Drawing the rest from reference TRBV5-1 and TRBJ2-7, the complete variable domain is KAGVTQTPRYLIKTRGQQVTLSCSPISGHRSVSWYQQTPGQGLQFLFEYFSETQRNKGNFPGRFSGRQFSNSRSEMNVSTLELGDSALYLCASSFTSGQGAREQYFGPGTRLTVT.

The CDR3 nucleotides are TGTGCCAGCATAAGTGTCGGGGGTGGTGTCGGGGGATTGTGGTCACCCCTCCACTTT. Translating it yields CASISVGGGVGGLWSPLHF. V and J are TRBV28 and TRBJ1-6; D perhaps matches TRBD1 (5 bases). This CDR3 has 19 amino acids. The germline V gene has CDR1 MDHEN and CDR2 SYDVKM. V was cut by 7 bases and J by 10 bases, with 32 bases left in between. Supplemented by reference TRBV28 and TRBJ1-6, the full variable domain reads DVKVTQSSRYLVKRTGEKVFLECVQDMDHENMFWYRQDPGLGLRLIYFSYDVKMKEKGDIPEGYSVSREKKERFSLILESASTNQTSMYLCASISVGGGVGGLWSPLHFGNGTRLTVT.

The chain couples TRBV15 to TRBJ1-2; 10 nucleotides line up with TRBD1. Per the germline V gene, CDR1 is LNHNV and CDR2 is YYDKDF (reference sequence). The CDR3 has 16 residues. J was trimmed by 6 bases and V by 3 bases; bases with no gene match: 10. The CDR3 DNA reads as TGTGCCACCAGCAGCGAGGGGACAGGGGAGGTGGATGGCTACACCTTC. It is translated as CATSSEGTGEVDGYTF.

The rearrangement uses TRBV19 and TRBJ2-7; TRBD1 matches at 7 bases. Trimming cost V 1 base and J 5 bases; bases outside gene matches: 11. The V gene's germline CDR1 is LNHDA and CDR2 SQIVND (reference sequence). The CDR3 extends over 16 amino acids. The CDR3 region is CASSIVQGESGNEQYF. The CDR3 bases are TGTGCCAGTAGTATAGTCCAGGGGGAGAGTGGGAACGAGCAGTACTTC. The full variable domain, rest sourced from reference TRBV19 and TRBJ2-7, is DGGITQSPKYLFRKEGQNVTLSCEQNLNHDAMYWYRQDPGQGLRLIYYSQIVNDFQKGDIAEGYSVSREKKESFPLTVTSAQKNPTAFYLCASSIVQGESGNEQYFGPGTRLTVT.

Only one count was recorded for this clone. This chain links TRBV13 with TRBJ2-2; TRBD1 is a possible D gene (5 bases). The CDR3 totals 15 residues. Trimming removed 1 base from V and 5 bases from J, with 11 bases in between. The germline V gene has CDR1 PRHDT and CDR2 FYEKMQ (reference sequence). CDR3 coding DNA: TGTGCCAGCAGCTTAGTACGCAGGGCTACCGGGGAGCTGTTTTTT. Translating gives CASSLVRRATGELFF.

V is TRBV28 and J is TRBJ2-7, with 8 bases aligning to TRBD2. The junction had 9 bases not matched to a gene; V was cut back by 5 bases and J by 3 bases. The CDR3 has 15 amino acids. CDR1 MDHEN and CDR2 SYDVKM come from the germline V gene. The CDR3 DNA follows: TGTGCCAGCAGTGCCGGGACTAGTAACGGCTACGAGCAGTACTTC. It translates to CASSAGTSNGYEQYF.

This chain uses TRBV4-3 with TRBJ1-2, with TRBD1 identical over 7 bases. The CDR3 runs 16 residues. Germline V gene lookup returns CDR1 LGHNA and CDR2 YSLEER. With 1 base clipped from V and 3 bases from J, the junction kept 8 bases outside the gene matches. The CDR3 DNA reads TGCGCCAGCAGCCAAGGGTTCGACAGGGTGGACTATGGCTACACCTTC. Translation: CASSQGFDRVDYGYTF.

The sample holds a few counts of this clone. The V gene is TRBV2, the J gene TRBJ1-2, with 9 bases fitting TRBD1. Germline lookup yields CDR1 SNHLY and CDR2 FYNNEI. CDR3 length: 15 amino acids. V lost 6 bases to trimming and J lost 1 base; unmatched junction nucleotides: 6. The CDR3 DNA reads TGTGCCAGCAGCCAGGGACAGGGCCTTAACTATGGCTACACCTTC. It codes for CASSQGQGLNYGYTF. The full variable domain, completed using reference TRBV2 and TRBJ1-2, is EPEVTQTPSHQVTQMGQEVILRCVPISNHLYFYWYRQILGQKVEFLVSFYNNEISEKSEIFDDQFSVERPDGSNFTLKIRSTKLEDSAMYFCASSQGQGLNYGYTFGSGTRLTVV.

A word on this clone: At one end, the junction sequence differs from germline, possibly due to a read error. The chain employs TRBV7-7 and TRBJ1-3; TRBD1 might be the D (5 bases). CDR3 size: 13 residues. Germline V gene data show CDR1 as SSHAT and CDR2 as FNYEAQ (reference sequence). CDR3 region: CASSLAIGDTIYF. In DNA form, the CDR3 reads TGTGCTAGCAGCTTAGCCATAGGGGACACCATATATTTT.

This clone was recorded many times. This sequence joins TRBV6-5 and TRBJ1-1; no reliable D call. Looked up from germline, CDR1 is MNHEY and CDR2 is SVGAGI. The CDR3 covers 14 residues. Trimming took 6 bases from V and 4 from J, leaving 15 bases between them. CDR3 sequence (DNA): TGTGCCAGCAGGCTTAAGGGAGTTCGCACTGAAGCTTTCTTT. Translation: CASRLKGVRTEAFF.

V usage is TRBV5-6 and J usage is TRBJ2-1; no definite D call. Germline values: CDR1 SGHDT, CDR2 YYEEEE. The CDR3 contains 12 residues. V was clipped by 2 bases and J by 8 bases, with 8 bases between them. The CDR3 bases are TGTGCCAGCAGCTTACAGAATGATGAGCAGTTCTTC. This codes for CASSLQNDEQFF.

This clone was observed a handful of times. The rearrangement joins TRBV7-8 to TRBJ2-1; 9 nucleotides line up with TRBD2. J was trimmed by 7 bases and V by 5 bases; bases with no gene match: 15. Germline assignment: CDR1 SGHVS and CDR2 FQNEAQ. The CDR3 is made up of 17 amino acids. This CDR3 is CASSRPPLAGDRNEQFF. The CDR3 bases are TGTGCCAGCAGCCGGCCCCCCTTAGCGGGAGATAGGAATGAGCAGTTCTTC.

A single count supports this clone. The chain has TRBV7-6 and TRBJ2-5, with 7 bases fitting TRBD1. The CDR3 consists of 15 residues. Germline V gene lookup returns CDR1 SGHVS and CDR2 FNYEAQ. Germline trimming cut 4 bases from V and 4 bases from J; bases unmatched to any gene: 9. CDR3 sequence (DNA): TGTGCCAGCAGCTCACAGGGGTCCCCTTTAGAGACCCAGTACTTC. Protein product: CASSSQGSPLETQYF.

The chain carries TRBV7-2 and TRBJ2-7; TRBD2 aligns across 8 bases. The junction had 6 bases not matched to a gene; V was cut back by 5 bases and J by 0 bases. CDR3 length: 15 residues. Germline V CDR1 and CDR2: SGHTA, FQGNSA. CDR3 loop: CASSRALAVSYEQYF. In DNA form, the CDR3 reads TGTGCCAGCAGCAGGGCACTAGCGGTCTCCTACGAGCAGTACTTC.

The chain is built from TRBV5-6 and TRBJ1-5, with 10 bases that match TRBD1. Per germline, CDR1 SGHDT and CDR2 YYEEEE. Trimming cost V 4 bases and J 3 bases; bases outside gene matches: 7. The CDR3 runs to 16 residues. Written as DNA, the CDR3 is TGTGCCAGCAGCCCTGGGACAGGGGATAACAATCAGCCCCAGCATTTT. This encodes CASSPGTGDNNQPQHF.

The gene calls are TRBV14 and TRBJ2-7, with unresolved D. This CDR3 is 14 amino acids long. Trimming left V 4 bases short and J 4 bases short, with 14 bases between. In germline, CDR1 is SGHDN, CDR2 FVKESK. In DNA, the CDR3 is TGTGCCAGCAGCCTCCTAGGCGTAGCTTACGAGCAGTACTTC. Protein sequence: CASSLLGVAYEQYF. Variable domain in full (rest from reference TRBV14 and TRBJ2-7): EAGVTQFPSHSVIEKGQTVTLRCDPISGHDNLYWYRRVMGKEIKFLLHFVKESKQDESGMPNNRFLAERTGGTYSTLKVQPAELEDSGVYFCASSLLGVAYEQYFGPGTRLTVT.

This chain connects TRBV6-5 to TRBJ2-3, with TRBD2 identical over 13 bases. Losses at the gene ends were 6 bases for V and 2 bases for J; bases not matched to a gene: 2. Germline V gene data show CDR1 as MNHEY and CDR2 as SVGAGI. The CDR3 has 15 residues. CDR3 DNA: TGTGCCAGCAGCGGACTAGCGGGGGTCACAGATACGCAGTATTTT. Encoded protein: CASSGLAGVTDTQYF.

CDR3 sequence (DNA): TGTGCCAGCAGCTTAACGGGACAGACCCTCGAGACCCAGTACTTC. Translated: CASSLTGQTLETQYF. The chain carries TRBV7-3 and TRBJ2-5; the match to TRBD1 covers 7 bases. CDR3 size: 15 residues. In germline, CDR1 is SGHTA, CDR2 FQGTGA. The J segment lost 5 bases and the V segment lost 0 bases, leaving 6 bases of the junction unmatched.

The CDR3: CASSPSQVSYEQYF. The CDR3 DNA reads as TGTGCCAGCAGCCCGAGCCAGGTTTCCTACGAGCAGTACTTC. V and J are TRBV7-9 and TRBJ2-7, with unresolved D. Germline CDR1 and CDR2: SEHNR and FQNEAQ (reference sequence). Trimming removed 5 bases at V and 1 base at J, with 12 bases between. The CDR3 is 14 residues long. Full variable domain (missing parts from reference TRBV7-9 and TRBJ2-7): DTGVSQNPRHKITKRGQNVTFRCDPISEHNRLYWYRQTLGQGPEFLTYFQNEAQLEKSRLLSDRFSAERPKGSFSTLEIQRTEQGDSAMYLCASSPSQVSYEQYFGPGTRLTVT.

In regard to this clone: Other DNA sequences from this sample encode an identical CDR3 as well. The chain combines TRBV7-2 with TRBJ2-7; D is ambiguous. Per the germline V gene, CDR1 is SGHTA and CDR2 is FQGNSA. V was cut by 0 bases and J by 4 bases, with 7 bases left in between. This CDR3 region has 13 residues. The CDR3 bases are TGTGCCAGCAGCTTAGCGTCGAGTTACGAGCAGTACTTC. As protein: CASSLASSYEQYF.